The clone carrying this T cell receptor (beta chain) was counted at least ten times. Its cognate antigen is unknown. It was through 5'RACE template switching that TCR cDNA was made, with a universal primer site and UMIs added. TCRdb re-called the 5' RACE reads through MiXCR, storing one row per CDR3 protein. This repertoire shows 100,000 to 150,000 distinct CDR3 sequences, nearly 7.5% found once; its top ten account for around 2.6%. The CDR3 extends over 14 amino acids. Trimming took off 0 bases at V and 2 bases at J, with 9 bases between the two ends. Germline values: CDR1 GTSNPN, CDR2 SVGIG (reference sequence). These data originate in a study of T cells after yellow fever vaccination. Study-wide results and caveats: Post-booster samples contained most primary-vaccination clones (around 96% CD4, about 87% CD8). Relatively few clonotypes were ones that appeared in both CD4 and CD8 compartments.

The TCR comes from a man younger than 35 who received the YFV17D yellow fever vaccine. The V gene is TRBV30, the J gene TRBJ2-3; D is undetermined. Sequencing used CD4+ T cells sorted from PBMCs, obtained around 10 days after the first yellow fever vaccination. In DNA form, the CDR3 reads TGTGCCTGGAGTGTACAGAAACCCACAGATACGCAGTATTTT. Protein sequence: CAWSVQKPTDTQYF. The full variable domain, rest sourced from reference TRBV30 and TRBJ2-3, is SQTIHQWPATLVQPVGSPLSLECTVEGTSNPNLYWYRQAAGRGLQLLFYSVGIGQISSEVPQNLSASRPQDRQFILSSKKLLLSDSGFYLCAWSVQKPTDTQYFGPGTRLTVL.